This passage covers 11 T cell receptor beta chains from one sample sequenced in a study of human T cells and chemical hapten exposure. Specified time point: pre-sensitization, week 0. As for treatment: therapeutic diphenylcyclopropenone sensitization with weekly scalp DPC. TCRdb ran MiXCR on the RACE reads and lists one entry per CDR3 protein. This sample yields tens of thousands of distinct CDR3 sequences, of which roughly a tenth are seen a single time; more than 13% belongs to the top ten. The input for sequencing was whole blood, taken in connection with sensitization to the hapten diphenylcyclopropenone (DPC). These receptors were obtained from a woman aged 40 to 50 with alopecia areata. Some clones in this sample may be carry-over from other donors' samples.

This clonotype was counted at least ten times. Here the CDR3 reads CASSYEGENTEAFF. As DNA, the CDR3 is TGTGCCAGCAGTTACGAGGGGGAGAACACTGAAGCTTTCTTT. The V and J genes are TRBV6-2 or TRBV6-3 and TRBJ1-1; the D gene is possibly TRBD1 (6 bases). Trimming shortened V by 2 bases and J by 1 base, and 8 bases separated the two germline ends. This CDR3 is 14 amino acids long. Germline CDR1 and CDR2: MNHEY and SVGEGT.

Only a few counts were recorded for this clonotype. This CDR3 reads CASSLGQGAASNEKLFF. The CDR3 DNA reads TGTGCCAGCAGCCTAGGACAGGGCGCTGCCTCCAATGAAAAACTGTTTTTT. The chain joins TRBV3-1 to TRBJ1-4; TRBD1 matches 8 bases. V gave up 4 bases and J gave up 5 bases; unmatched junction bases: 12. Germline lookup yields CDR1 LGHDT and CDR2 YNNKEL (reference sequence). The CDR3 is made up of 17 amino acids.

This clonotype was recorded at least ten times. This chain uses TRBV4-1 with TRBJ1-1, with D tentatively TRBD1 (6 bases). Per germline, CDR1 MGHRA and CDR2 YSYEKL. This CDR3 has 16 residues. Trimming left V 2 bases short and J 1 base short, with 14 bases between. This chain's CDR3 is CASSQLLRGGNTEAFF. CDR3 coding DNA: TGCGCCAGCAGCCAATTACTACGAGGGGGGAACACTGAAGCTTTCTTT.

The chain's CDR3 is CASSQDGGEQYF. CDR3 sequence (DNA): TGCGCCAGCAGCCAAGACGGGGGCGAGCAGTACTTC. The rearrangement uses TRBV4-1 and TRBJ2-7; maybe TRBD2 (6 bases). V lost 0 bases, J lost 6 bases, and 6 bases lay in between. CDR1 and CDR2 from the germline V gene are MGHRA and YSYEKL. CDR3 length: 12 amino acids.

The CDR3 DNA is TGTGCCAGCAGTTTCCCAGGGGGAGGGACCCAGTACTTC. As protein: CASSFPGGGTQYF. This chain joins TRBV12-3 or TRBV12-4 and TRBJ2-5; D might be TRBD1 (7 bases). V was cut by 3 bases and J by 7 bases, with 12 bases left in between. This CDR3 comprises 13 residues.

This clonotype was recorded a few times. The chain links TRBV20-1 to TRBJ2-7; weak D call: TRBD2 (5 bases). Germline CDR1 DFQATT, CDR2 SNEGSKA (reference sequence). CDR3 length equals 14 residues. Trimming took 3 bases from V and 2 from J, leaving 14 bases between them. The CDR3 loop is CSASPGILAYEQYF. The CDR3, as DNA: TGCAGTGCTAGCCCCGGGATCCTAGCCTACGAGCAGTACTTC.

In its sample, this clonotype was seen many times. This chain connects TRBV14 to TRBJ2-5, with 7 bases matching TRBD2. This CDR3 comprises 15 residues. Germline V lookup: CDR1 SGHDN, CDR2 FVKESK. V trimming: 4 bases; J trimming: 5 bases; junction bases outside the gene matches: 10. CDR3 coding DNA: TGTGCCAGCAGCCTCCGGACTAGAGAAATCGAGACCCAGTACTTC. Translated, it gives CASSLRTREIETQYF.

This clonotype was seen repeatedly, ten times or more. This CDR3 reads CASSRGKAIHEQYF. DNA of the CDR3: TGTGCCAGCAGCCGGGGCAAGGCAATCCACGAGCAGTACTTC. The gene calls are TRBV3-1 and TRBJ2-7, with D tentatively TRBD1 (5 bases). Looked up from germline, CDR1 is LGHDT and CDR2 is YNNKEL (reference sequence). The CDR3 length is 14 residues. With 4 bases removed from V and 5 bases from J, the gap between germline ends came to 15 bases.

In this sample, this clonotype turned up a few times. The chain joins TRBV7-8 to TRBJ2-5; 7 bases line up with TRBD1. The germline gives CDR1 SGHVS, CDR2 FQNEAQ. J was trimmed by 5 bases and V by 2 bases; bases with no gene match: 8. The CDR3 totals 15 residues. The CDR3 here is CASSLTPSQGETQYF. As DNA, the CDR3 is TGTGCCAGCAGCTTAACCCCCTCACAGGGGGAGACCCAGTACTTC.

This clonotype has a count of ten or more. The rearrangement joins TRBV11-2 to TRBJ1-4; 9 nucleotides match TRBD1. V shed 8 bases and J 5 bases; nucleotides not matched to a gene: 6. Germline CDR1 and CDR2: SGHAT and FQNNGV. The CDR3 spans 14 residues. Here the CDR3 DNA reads TGTGCCAGCGGGGGACAGGGCTTAAATGAAAAACTGTTTTTT. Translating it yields CASGGQGLNEKLFF.

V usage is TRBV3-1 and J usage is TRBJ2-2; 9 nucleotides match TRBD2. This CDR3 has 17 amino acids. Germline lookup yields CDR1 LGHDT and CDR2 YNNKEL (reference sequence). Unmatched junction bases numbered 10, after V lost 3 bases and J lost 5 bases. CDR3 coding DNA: TGTGCCAGCAGCCAGTACGGCGGGGGGGCCCGGACCGGGGAGCTGTTTTTT. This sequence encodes CASSQYGGGARTGELFF. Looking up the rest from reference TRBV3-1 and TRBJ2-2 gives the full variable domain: DTAVSQTPKYLVTQMGNDKSIKCEQNLGHDTMYWYKQDSKKFLKIMFSYNNKELIINETVPNRFSPKSPDKAHLNLHINSLELGDSAVYFCASSQYGGGARTGELFFGEGSRLTVL.